This is a list of T cell receptor beta chains from one sample in a study of CD8 T cells in ankylosing spondylitis. TCRdb passed the 5' RACE reads through MiXCR, listing each CDR3 protein once. This sample has around 220,000 distinct CDR3 sequences; roughly 18% occur once, and the top ten carry more than 40%. Sequencing was carried out using blood, either unsorted or a sorted T cell fraction (not recorded which). The receptors come from a male donor with ankylosing spondylitis. The CDR3 runs from the conserved cysteine through the conserved F or W. D genes are given only for firm matches. A clone size is listed for some rows: how often the clone was seen (once, few, many), or a class if it is expanded.

V,D,size,J,DNA,CDR3
TRBV25-1,TRBD1,-,TRBJ1-1,TGTGCCAGCAGTTTTGACAGGGCCGAAGCTTTCTTT,CASSFDRAEAFF
TRBV5-5,TRBD1,-,TRBJ1-4,TGTGCCAGCAGCACCGACAGGGGTCCCCTCGAAACTAATGAAAAACTGTTTTTT,CASSTDRGPLETNEKLFF
TRBV5-1,TRBD2,few,TRBJ2-3,TGCGCCAGCTTCACTAGCGGGGAAAGCACAGATACGCAGTATTTT,CASFTSGESTDTQYF
TRBV24-1,-,few,TRBJ1-1,TGTGCCACCAGTGATTCCGCCAGCATGAACACTGAAGCTTTCTTT,CATSDSASMNTEAFF
TRBV3-1,-,-,TRBJ1-5,TGTGCCAGCAGCCATACCTTGAATCAGCCCCAGCATTTT,CASSHTLNQPQHF
TRBV30,-,-,TRBJ2-2,TGTGCCTGGATTAGCGGAACGAACACCGGGGAGCTGTTTTTT,CAWISGTNTGELFF
TRBV27,-,-,TRBJ1-1,TGTGCCAGCAGTTACCCCGGGAGCAAAGAAGCTTTCTTT,CASSYPGSKEAFF
TRBV4-3,TRBD2,-,TRBJ2-1,TGCGCCAGCAGCCAAGAGGCCAGCGGGAGGTACAATGAGCAGTTCTTC,CASSQEASGRYNEQFF
TRBV13,-,few,TRBJ2-7,TGTGCCAGCAGTATATCCGGTGGGCACGAGCAGTACTTC,CASSISGGHEQYF
TRBV29-1,-,once,TRBJ1-1,TGCAGCGTTGATCACAGATCGGGGCGTGAAGCTTTCTTT,CSVDHRSGREAFF
TRBV3-1,TRBD2,few,TRBJ2-7,TGTGCCTCCAGCCAAGAGATTGAAAGCGGGAGGTTCTACGAGCAGTACTTC,CASSQEIESGRFYEQYF
TRBV20-1,-,-,TRBJ1-2,TGCAGTGCCCCCTCGGCTATCGGCTACACCTTC,CSAPSAIGYTF
TRBV29-1,TRBD2,-,TRBJ2-1,TGCAGCGTTGAAGCGGGGCCGGGGGGAAGTAATGAGCAGTTCTTC,CSVEAGPGGSNEQFF
TRBV6-5,-,once,TRBJ2-7,TGTGCCAGCAGTTACTCGGCGGAGGACTCCTACGAGCAGTACTTC,CASSYSAEDSYEQYF
TRBV10-3,-,-,TRBJ2-7,TGTGCCATCAGCCCAGGCTCCTACGAGCAGTACTTC,CAISPGSYEQYF
TRBV20-1,TRBD2,many,TRBJ2-7,TGCAGTGCTAGCCCCCAAGAGCGGGGGGGCCTCGAGCAGTACTTC,CSASPQERGGLEQYF
TRBV7-6,-,few,TRBJ2-5,TGTGCCAGCAGCTTAGAGGGACATTACCAAGAGACCCAGTACTTC,CASSLEGHYQETQYF
TRBV7-9,TRBD2,many,TRBJ2-1,TGTGCCAGCAGCTTAGTACTAGCGGGAAACAATGAGCAGTTCTTC,CASSLVLAGNNEQFF
TRBV7-9,-,-,TRBJ2-3,TGTGCCAGCAGCCCCAGATGGGCAGACACAGATACGCAGTATTTT,CASSPRWADTDTQYF
TRBV27,TRBD1,few,TRBJ1-2,TGTGCCAGCAGTTTAAGAGGGACAGGGTATGGCTACACCTTC,CASSLRGTGYGYTF
TRBV20-1,TRBD2,-,TRBJ2-3,TGCAGTGCTAGAGATTGGGCGGGAGGGGGAGATACGCAGTATTTT,CSARDWAGGGDTQYF
TRBV29-1,-,-,TRBJ2-2,TGCAGCGTTGAGGTCGACTCCGCGAACACCGGGGAGCTGTTTTTT,CSVEVDSANTGELFF
TRBV5-6,-,many,TRBJ2-3,TGTGCCAGCAGCTTGGCGCGGGATAATACGCAGTATTTT,CASSLARDNTQYF
TRBV7-9,-,-,TRBJ2-3,TGTGCCAGCATCAAATCCGGGACTTCCACAGATACGCAGTATTTT,CASIKSGTSTDTQYF
TRBV28,-,-,TRBJ2-7,TGTGCCAGCAGCTCACCACCTCGACGGGGTACCTACGAGCAGTACTTC,CASSSPPRRGTYEQYF
TRBV4-3,TRBD2,-,TRBJ2-1,TGCGCCAGCAGCCAAGGCACGGGACTAGCGGGAATCGATGAGCAGTTCTTC,CASSQGTGLAGIDEQFF
TRBV5-1,TRBD2,few,TRBJ2-3,TGCGCCAGCAGCTACCAAGCGGGGGAGCTAGTCGGAACAGATACGCAGTATTTT,CASSYQAGELVGTDTQYF
TRBV27,-,few,TRBJ2-7,TGTGCCAGCAGTTATGGCGGGATTACCTACGAGCAGTACTTC,CASSYGGITYEQYF
TRBV12-3/TRBV12-4,-,few,TRBJ2-3,TGTGCCAGCAGTTTTCGGGATACGCAGTATTTT,CASSFRDTQYF
TRBV7-8,-,-,TRBJ2-1,TGTGCCAGCAGCCTAGACCGGGGGAGCTCCTACAATGAGCAGTTCTTC,CASSLDRGSSYNEQFF
TRBV5-1,-,few,TRBJ2-7,TGCGCCAGCAGCTTGTTTACTTTTGGAATGGGACGCTCCTACGAGCAGTACTTC,CASSLFTFGMGRSYEQYF
TRBV11-2,-,few,TRBJ1-4,TGTGCCAGCAGGGGGTCACCGGGAGAGCTTAATGAAAAACTGTTTTTT,CASRGSPGELNEKLFF
TRBV2,TRBD1,-,TRBJ1-2,TGTGCCAGCCGAGTCGAGGGGGCTAGCTATGGCTACACCTTC,CASRVEGASYGYTF
TRBV4-3,-,-,TRBJ1-5,TGCGCCAGCAGCCAAGATCTAGGGCAGCTCTATCAGCCCCAGCATTTT,CASSQDLGQLYQPQHF
TRBV3-1,-,few,TRBJ2-1,TGTGCCAGCAGCCAAGCCCAAGAGCAGTTCTTC,CASSQAQEQFF
TRBV19,-,few,TRBJ1-1,TGTGCCAGTAGTATAGTTCAGGGAAGGACTGAAGCTTTCTTT,CASSIVQGRTEAFF
TRBV28,-,-,TRBJ1-1,TGTGCCAGCAGTCCCTACGCAGGGGTGAACACTGAAGCTTTCTTT,CASSPYAGVNTEAFF
TRBV29-1,-,few,TRBJ1-5,TGCAGCGTTAACCGACAGGCCCCTAGCAATCAGCCCCAGCATTTT,CSVNRQAPSNQPQHF
TRBV6-4,TRBD2,many,TRBJ2-1,TGTGCCAGCAGTGACTCCAGCGGGGGGCACAATGAGCAGTTCTTC,CASSDSSGGHNEQFF
TRBV27,-,-,TRBJ2-2,TGTGCCAGCAGTCCCCGGGATTGGGGCTTGGAGCTGTTTTTT,CASSPRDWGLELFF
TRBV6-4,-,many,TRBJ2-3,TGTGCCAGCAGTGACGAGGCAGGGAGCACAGATACGCAGTATTTT,CASSDEAGSTDTQYF
TRBV10-3,-,many,TRBJ2-7,TGTGCCATCAGAATGGACACCGGCTCCTACGAGCAGTACTTC,CAIRMDTGSYEQYF
TRBV20-1,-,many,TRBJ2-3,TGCAGTGCTAGTGGTAGACTATCCACAGATACGCAGTATTTT,CSASGRLSTDTQYF